The 28 T cell receptor beta chains in this list originate from one sample, sequenced in a study of shared clonotypes between healthy human individuals. Libraries were prepared by immunoSEQ multiplex PCR; TCRdb keeps only in-frame clonotypes and omits some of them. The repertoire consists of roughly 2 million clones, with over 85% occurring once and the leading ten covering about 0.13%. The sample consisted of naive CD4+ T cells sorted from blood. The subset: CD45RA+ positively selected. All receptors derive from a young man in good health.

The rearrangement links TRBV11-2 to TRBJ1-1; D may be TRBD1 (5 bases). CDR1 is SGHAT and CDR2 is FQNNGV in the germline V gene. The CDR3 sequence is 15 residues long. With 7 bases removed from V and 0 bases from J, the gap between germline ends came to 15 bases. Written as DNA, the CDR3 is TGTGCCAGCACCCAGGGAGAGGGCTTGAACACTGAAGCTTTCTTT. Translated: CASTQGEGLNTEAFF.

About this clone itself: Other DNA variants within this sample encode the same CDR3. The chain couples TRBV18 to TRBJ2-3; D is unclear. The ends were cut back, 3 bases at V and 6 bases at J, with 7 bases in the middle. Germline V CDR1 and CDR2: KGHSH, LQKENI. The CDR3 runs 12 residues. The CDR3 nucleotides read TGTGCCAGCTCACCTAAGGAGGATACGCAGTATTTT. Translation: CASSPKEDTQYF.

This sequence joins TRBV18 and TRBJ1-1, with D possibly being TRBD1 (6 bases). This CDR3 has 16 residues. CDR1 is KGHSH and CDR2 is LQKENI in the germline V gene. The germline V and J ends were trimmed by 4 bases and 5 bases, with 20 bases remaining between them. The CDR3 bases are TGTGCCAGCTCACGGGCCCCCGGGACACCCGGGACTGAAGCTTTCTTT. Translation gives CASSRAPGTPGTEAFF.

As to this clone: Other DNA sequences in this specimen translate into the identical CDR3. The chain couples TRBV5-1 to TRBJ2-7, with 9 nucleotides matching TRBD1. V lost 1 base to trimming and J lost 3 bases; unmatched junction nucleotides: 2. The CDR3 has 14 residues. Germline CDR1 is SGHRS and CDR2 is YFSETQ. CDR3 region: CASSLTGGGYEQYF. The CDR3, as DNA: TGCGCCAGCAGCTTGACAGGGGGCGGCTACGAGCAGTACTTC.

This chain connects TRBV10-3 to TRBJ1-1; D gene uncertain. Between the trimmed V and J ends, which lost 10 bases and 4 bases, there was a span of 19 bases. Germline assignment: CDR1 ENHRY and CDR2 SYGVKD. The CDR3 runs 14 residues. The CDR3 DNA follows: TGTGCCACCAATTTCCAAGAGGGCGGCACTGAAGCTTTCTTT. Translation: CATNFQEGGTEAFF.

To note about this clone: Being one base from a much bigger clone, this may be a read error. No DNA is shown, since the ends of the CDR3 on it are uncertain; the CDR3 is the one TCRdb lists. The chain combines TRBV18 with TRBJ2-7; the table's TRBD1 call for D was not verified on the DNA. Germline V gene sequence: CDR1 KGHSH, CDR2 LQKENI. From its first to its last residue, the CDR3 has 17 amino acids. The CDR3 spells CASSPAYVGLGAYEQCF.

V and J are TRBV6-1 and TRBJ1-5, with a tentative D call TRBD1 (6 bases). Trimming stripped 0 bases from V and 9 bases from J, with 15 bases between. Germline-derived CDR1 and CDR2 are MNHNS and SASEGT. This CDR3 has 15 amino acids. The CDR3 sequence is CASSEAWGGLPPQHF. For the CDR3, the DNA is TGTGCCAGCAGTGAAGCGTGGGGGGGCCTTCCGCCCCAGCATTTT.

This chain's CDR3 is CASSSLGEGNQPQHF. CDR3 coding DNA: TGTGCCAGCAGTTCCCTGGGTGAGGGAAATCAGCCCCAGCATTTT. The chain uses TRBV27 and TRBJ1-5; D is unresolved. Germline CDR1 is MNHEY and CDR2 is SMNVEV (reference sequence). Trimming pared 4 bases from V and 4 bases from J, leaving 14 bases between. The CDR3 has 15 amino acids.

V is TRBV6-6 and J is TRBJ2-5; the match to TRBD2 covers 9 bases. The CDR3 totals 14 residues. With 7 bases clipped from V and 5 bases from J, the junction kept 8 bases outside the gene matches. In germline, CDR1 is MNHNY, CDR2 SVGAGI (reference sequence). This CDR3 is CASKTSGSWETQYF. The DNA for the CDR3 is TGTGCCAGCAAAACTAGCGGGTCATGGGAGACCCAGTACTTC.

This chain uses TRBV30 with TRBJ1-4; no clear D gene. CDR1 is GTSNPN and CDR2 is SVGIG in the germline V gene (reference sequence). The CDR3 runs to 15 residues. Trimming removed 3 bases at V and 5 bases at J, with 16 bases between. This CDR3 reads CAWRRLDRPNEKLFF. The CDR3 nucleotides read TGTGCCTGGAGAAGGTTGGACCGACCGAATGAAAAACTGTTTTTT. Full variable domain (rest looked up from reference TRBV30 and TRBJ1-4): SQTIHQWPATLVQPVGSPLSLECTVEGTSNPNLYWYRQAAGRGLQLLFYSVGIGQISSEVPQNLSASRPQDRQFILSSKKLLLSDSGFYLCAWRRLDRPNEKLFFGSGTQLSVL.

The rearrangement joins TRBV28 to TRBJ2-7; 8 positions match TRBD1. J gave up 4 bases and V 7 bases, and 6 bases lay outside the gene matches. The CDR3 is 13 residues long. Germline loops: CDR1 MDHEN, CDR2 SYDVKM. The CDR3 here is CASMPGQAYEQYF. For the CDR3, the DNA is TGTGCCAGCATGCCGGGACAGGCTTACGAGCAGTACTTC.

The genes are TRBV4-2 and TRBJ2-7; D may be TRBD1 (6 bases). Germline V gives CDR1 LGHNA, CDR2 YNFKEQ. This CDR3 region has 14 residues. V lost 0 bases and J 5 bases, leaving 11 bases between the germline ends. CDR3 sequence reads: CASSQEDRDDEQYF. CDR3 coding DNA: TGTGCCAGCAGCCAAGAGGACAGAGACGACGAGCAGTACTTC.

The rearrangement joins TRBV9 to TRBJ1-4; maybe TRBD1 (6 bases). The CDR3 spans 15 residues. CDR1 and CDR2 from the germline V gene are SGDLS and YYNGEE. Trimming left V 3 bases short and J 0 bases short, with 9 bases between. Here the CDR3 reads CASSARGTTNEKLFF. The CDR3 nucleotides are TGTGCCAGCAGCGCTAGGGGGACAACTAATGAAAAACTGTTTTTT. The variable domain in full, completed from reference TRBV9 and TRBJ1-4, reads DSGVTQTPKHLITATGQRVTLRCSPRSGDLSVYWYQQSLDQGLQFLIQYYNGEERAKGNILERFSAQQFPDLHSELNLSSLELGDSALYFCASSARGTTNEKLFFGSGTQLSVL.

The chain links TRBV7-4 to TRBJ1-5, with D uncertain. Trimming stripped 5 bases from V and 1 base from J, with 9 bases between. CDR1 and CDR2 from the germline V gene are SGHVT and SQSDAQ. The CDR3 extends over 14 amino acids. Here the CDR3 reads CASSATGSNQPQHF. The CDR3 DNA follows: TGTGCCAGCAGCGCTACGGGGAGCAATCAGCCCCAGCATTTT.

The chain uses TRBV6-5 and TRBJ2-1; 8 bases fit TRBD1. V was clipped by 2 bases and J by 8 bases; unmatched bases: 8. Germline V gives CDR1 MNHEY, CDR2 SVGAGI. The CDR3 consists of 15 residues. As DNA, the CDR3 is TGTGCCAGCAGTTACGATCGGGCAGGGGGCGATGAGCAGTTCTTC. Its protein is CASSYDRAGGDEQFF.

The CDR3 DNA reads as TGTGCCAGCAGCTTTTCGCCGACCTACGAGCAGTACTTC. Translated, it gives CASSFSPTYEQYF. This chain joins TRBV11-2 and TRBJ2-7; D not resolved. The CDR3 spans 13 residues. V lost 3 bases to trimming and J lost 2 bases, with 8 bases between them. Germline V CDR1 and CDR2: SGHAT, FQNNGV.

The rearrangement joins TRBV6-5 to TRBJ2-1, with no clear D. This CDR3 is 15 amino acids long. V shed 2 bases and J shed 2 bases, with 10 bases lying between them. Germline CDR1 MNHEY, CDR2 SVGAGI. The CDR3 spells CASSYDWSPYNEQFF. CDR3 nucleotide sequence: TGTGCCAGCAGTTACGACTGGTCCCCCTACAATGAGCAGTTCTTC.

On this clone itself: This same CDR3 is encoded by further DNA sequences in the sample. This chain uses TRBV5-1 with TRBJ2-7; D possibly corresponds to TRBD2 (6 bases). Trimming pared 4 bases from V and 3 bases from J, leaving 14 bases between. The germline gives CDR1 SGHRS, CDR2 YFSETQ. The CDR3 spans 14 residues. CDR3 residues: CASSIGGSGYEQYF. CDR3 nucleotide sequence: TGCGCCAGCAGCATCGGGGGTAGCGGCTACGAGCAGTACTTC.

The CDR3 here is CAWSAGTYNTDTQYF. Here the CDR3 DNA reads TGTGCCTGGAGTGCCGGGACCTATAACACAGATACGCAGTATTTT. The chain joins TRBV30 to TRBJ2-3, with D perhaps TRBD1 or TRBD2 (5 bases each). Germline V gene sequence: CDR1 GTSNPN, CDR2 SVGIG (reference sequence). V was clipped by 1 base and J by 2 bases, with 13 bases between them. The CDR3 runs 15 residues.

The chain couples TRBV18 to TRBJ2-7; 9 bases align to TRBD1. Germline V gene lookup returns CDR1 KGHSH and CDR2 LQKENI. The CDR3 extends over 18 amino acids. J gave up 4 bases and V 1 base, and 14 bases lay outside the gene matches. CDR3 in DNA: TGTGCCAGCTCACCACTCTTCCGGGACAGGGAAGCGACGTACGAGCAGTACTTC. Its protein is CASSPLFRDREATYEQYF.

The chain carries TRBV11-2 and TRBJ2-7, with 8 bases lining up with TRBD2. This CDR3 has 15 residues. Germline CDR1 and CDR2: SGHAT and FQNNGV. The junction had 6 bases not matched to a gene; V was cut back by 5 bases and J by 0 bases. The CDR3 DNA follows: TGTGCCAGCAGCGCCGGACTAGCCAGCTCCTACGAGCAGTACTTC. Translation: CASSAGLASSYEQYF.

The chain couples TRBV10-3 to TRBJ2-3; no clear D. Per germline, CDR1 ENHRY and CDR2 SYGVKD. Trimming shortened V by 4 bases and J by 0 bases, and 11 bases separated the two germline ends. There are 15 residues in the CDR3. CDR3 sequence: CAISAGSTSTDTQYF. In nucleotides, the CDR3 is TGTGCCATCAGTGCCGGGTCAACTAGCACAGATACGCAGTATTTT.

This clone was recorded only once. The CDR3 sequence: CASSRGAQGGLPEQYF. The CDR3 nucleotides read TGTGCCAGCAGCCGCGGGGCGCAGGGAGGACTACCGGAGCAGTACTTC. The chain employs TRBV27 and TRBJ2-7; a weak D match, TRBD2 (6 bases). Germline V lookup: CDR1 MNHEY, CDR2 SMNVEV (reference sequence). The CDR3 has 16 amino acids. V was cut by 6 bases and J by 7 bases, with 25 bases left in between.

The chain recombines TRBV6-1 with TRBJ2-3; 7 nucleotides align to TRBD2. The CDR3 consists of 18 residues. Per the germline V gene, CDR1 is MNHNS and CDR2 is SASEGT. Trimming took 4 bases from V and 2 from J; bases not matched to a gene: 15. The CDR3 loop is CASSVASGRWGDTDTQYF. CDR3 DNA: TGTGCCAGCAGTGTGGCTAGCGGCAGGTGGGGGGACACAGATACGCAGTATTTT.

The rearrangement links TRBV6-1 to TRBJ2-3; D is perhaps TRBD2 (5 bases). The CDR3 has 14 residues. Per germline, CDR1 MNHNS and CDR2 SASEGT. Between the trimmed V and J ends, which lost 0 bases and 6 bases, there was a span of 10 bases. The CDR3 loop is CASSEAGRGDTQYF. The CDR3 nucleotides are TGTGCCAGCAGTGAAGCGGGCAGAGGGGATACGCAGTATTTT.

The table lists this clone with a few counts. The J gene is TRBJ2-5, the V gene TRBV6-1, with TRBD1 matching over 7 bases. The CDR3 totals 15 residues. The trim removed 7 bases at V and 1 base at J, leaving 9 bases unmatched. The germline CDR1 and CDR2 sequences are MNHNS and SASEGT. This CDR3 reads CASTTGTVGQETQYF. The CDR3 DNA reads TGTGCCAGCACCACCGGGACAGTTGGCCAAGAGACCCAGTACTTC.

The chain is built from TRBV7-8 and TRBJ2-3; D gene uncertain. The length of the CDR3 is 13 residues. The germline V and J ends were trimmed by 1 base and 6 bases, with 8 bases remaining between them. Germline CDR1 SGHVS, CDR2 FQNEAQ. The CDR3, as DNA: TGTGCCAGCAGCTTAGGGATGGGGGATACGCAGTATTTT. Encoded protein: CASSLGMGDTQYF.

The rearrangement joins TRBV5-1 to TRBJ2-2; D perhaps matches TRBD1 (5 bases). Germline values: CDR1 SGHRS, CDR2 YFSETQ. The CDR3 totals 13 residues. The germline V and J ends were trimmed by 4 bases and 7 bases, with 11 bases remaining between them. Here the CDR3 DNA reads TGCGCCAGCAGCGTATGGGGCAACGGGGAGCTGTTTTTT. It is translated as CASSVWGNGELFF. Complete variable domain (other parts from reference TRBV5-1 and TRBJ2-2): KAGVTQTPRYLIKTRGQQVTLSCSPISGHRSVSWYQQTPGQGLQFLFEYFSETQRNKGNFPGRFSGRQFSNSRSEMNVSTLELGDSALYLCASSVWGNGELFFGEGSRLTVL.